This TCR beta chain appears in the sequencing data of a study of beta chain features in type 1 diabetes. For the study at large: Patient and healthy donor groups were alike in age, gender and cell yields.

As regards this clone: Antigen: not known. Other DNA sequences of this sample code for an identical CDR3.

Notes on the study in general: Type 1 diabetes patients had VDJ junctions that carried fewer insertions and more deletions.

Every isolated RNA sample was fully reverse transcribed, so sequencing captured expressed TCRB transcripts. Assay used: immunoSEQ multiplex PCR; TCRdb lists only in-frame clones, some missing. The data hold approximately 150,000 clones, with about 9.7% observed a single time. The V gene lost 0 bases and the J gene lost 5 bases, with 7 bases spanning the gap. CDR1 and CDR2 (germline): LGHNA, YSLEER. The CDR3 runs 13 residues. This clonotype originated in a woman in her thirties or forties in good health. Input material: central memory CD4+ T cells from blood. The chain joins TRBV4-3 to TRBJ2-5; tentatively, D is TRBD2 (5 bases). In DNA, the CDR3 is TGCGCCAGCAGCCAAGATCGCGGGGAGACCCAGTACTTC. It codes for CASSQDRGETQYF.